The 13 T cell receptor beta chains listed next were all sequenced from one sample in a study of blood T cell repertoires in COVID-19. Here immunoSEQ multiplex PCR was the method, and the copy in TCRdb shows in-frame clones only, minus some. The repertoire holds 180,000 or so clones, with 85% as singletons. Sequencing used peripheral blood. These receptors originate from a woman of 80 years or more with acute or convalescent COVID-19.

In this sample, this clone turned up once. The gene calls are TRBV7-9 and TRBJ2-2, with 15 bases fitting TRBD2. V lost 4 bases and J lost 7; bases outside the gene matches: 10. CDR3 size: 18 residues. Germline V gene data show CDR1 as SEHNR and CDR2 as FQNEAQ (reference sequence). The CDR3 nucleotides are TGTGCCAGCAGCTCCCCGCCCGGACTAGCGGGAGGGGTCGGGGAGCTGTTTTTT. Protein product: CASSSPPGLAGGVGELFF.

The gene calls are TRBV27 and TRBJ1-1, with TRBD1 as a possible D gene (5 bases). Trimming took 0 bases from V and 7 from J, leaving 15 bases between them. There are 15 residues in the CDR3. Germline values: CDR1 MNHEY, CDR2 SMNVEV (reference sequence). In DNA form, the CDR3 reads TGTGCCAGCAGTTTATCGGACGGGAGAACAGGTGAAGCTTTCTTT. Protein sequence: CASSLSDGRTGEAFF.

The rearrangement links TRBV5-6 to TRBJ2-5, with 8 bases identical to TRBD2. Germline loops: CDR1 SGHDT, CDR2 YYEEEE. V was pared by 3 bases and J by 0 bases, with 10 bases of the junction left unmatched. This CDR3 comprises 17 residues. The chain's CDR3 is CASSSNRLAGDQETQYF. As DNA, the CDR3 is TGTGCCAGCAGCTCCAACCGGCTAGCGGGCGACCAAGAGACCCAGTACTTC.

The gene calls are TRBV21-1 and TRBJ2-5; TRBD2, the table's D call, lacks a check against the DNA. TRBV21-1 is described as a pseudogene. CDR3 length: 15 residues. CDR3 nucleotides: TGTGCCAGCATTTCGGCGGGAAACCTCCAAGAGACCCAGTACTTC. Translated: CASISAGNLQETQYF.

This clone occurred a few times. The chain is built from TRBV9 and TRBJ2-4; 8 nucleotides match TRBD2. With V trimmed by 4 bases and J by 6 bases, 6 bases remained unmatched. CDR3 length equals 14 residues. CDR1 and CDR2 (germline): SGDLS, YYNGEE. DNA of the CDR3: TGTGCCAGCAGCCCCGGGACTAGTAGAAACATTCAGTACTTC. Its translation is CASSPGTSRNIQYF. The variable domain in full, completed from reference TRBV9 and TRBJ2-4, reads DSGVTQTPKHLITATGQRVTLRCSPRSGDLSVYWYQQSLDQGLQFLIQYYNGEERAKGNILERFSAQQFPDLHSELNLSSLELGDSALYFCASSPGTSRNIQYFGAGTRLSVL.

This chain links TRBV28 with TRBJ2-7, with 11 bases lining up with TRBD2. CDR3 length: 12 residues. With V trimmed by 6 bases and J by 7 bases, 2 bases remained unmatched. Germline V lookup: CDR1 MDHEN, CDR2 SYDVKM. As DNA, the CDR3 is TGTGCCAGCAGCCTAGCGGGAGGTGAGCAGTACTTC. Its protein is CASSLAGGEQYF.

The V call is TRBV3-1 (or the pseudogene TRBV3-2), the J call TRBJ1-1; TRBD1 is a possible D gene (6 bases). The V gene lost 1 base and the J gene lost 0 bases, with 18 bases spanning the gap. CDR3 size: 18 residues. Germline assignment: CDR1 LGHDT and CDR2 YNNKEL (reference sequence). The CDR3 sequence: CASSQGSPRGNMNTEAFF. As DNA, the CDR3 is TGTGCCAGCAGCCAAGGCAGCCCAAGGGGGAACATGAACACTGAAGCTTTCTTT.

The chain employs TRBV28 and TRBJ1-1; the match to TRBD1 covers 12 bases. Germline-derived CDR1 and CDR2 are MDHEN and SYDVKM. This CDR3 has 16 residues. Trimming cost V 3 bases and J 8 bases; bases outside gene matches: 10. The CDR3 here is CASSFPGQGAQLEAFF. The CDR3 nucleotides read TGTGCCAGCAGTTTCCCGGGACAGGGGGCGCAATTGGAAGCTTTCTTT.

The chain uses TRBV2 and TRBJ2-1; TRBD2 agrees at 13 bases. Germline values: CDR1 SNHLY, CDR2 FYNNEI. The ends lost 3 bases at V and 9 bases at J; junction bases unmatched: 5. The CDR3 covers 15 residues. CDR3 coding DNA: TGTGCCAGCAGTGATACTAGCGGGAGGGCCACTGAGCAGTTCTTC. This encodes CASSDTSGRATEQFF.

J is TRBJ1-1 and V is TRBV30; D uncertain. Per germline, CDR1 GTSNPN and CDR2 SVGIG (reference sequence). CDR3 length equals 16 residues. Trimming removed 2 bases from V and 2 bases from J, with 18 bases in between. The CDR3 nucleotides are TGTGCCTGGAGTCTTCAAGCTGCGACATCTAACACTGAAGCTTTCTTT. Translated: CAWSLQAATSNTEAFF.

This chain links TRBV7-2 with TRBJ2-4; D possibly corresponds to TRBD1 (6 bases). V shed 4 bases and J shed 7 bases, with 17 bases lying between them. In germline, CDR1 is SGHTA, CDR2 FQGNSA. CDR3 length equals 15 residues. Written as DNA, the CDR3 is TGTGCCAGCAGCTCCTTTCCGAGCCAGGGGAACATTCAGTACTTC. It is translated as CASSSFPSQGNIQYF.

In DNA, the CDR3 is TGCGCCAGCAGCTCGGCCGGGACAGGGATTGAAAAACTGTTTTTT. Protein sequence: CASSSAGTGIEKLFF. The chain is built from TRBV5-1 and TRBJ1-4; 9 nucleotides match TRBD1. The CDR3 covers 15 residues. V shed 3 bases and J 7 bases; nucleotides not matched to a gene: 7. Germline loops: CDR1 SGHRS, CDR2 YFSETQ.

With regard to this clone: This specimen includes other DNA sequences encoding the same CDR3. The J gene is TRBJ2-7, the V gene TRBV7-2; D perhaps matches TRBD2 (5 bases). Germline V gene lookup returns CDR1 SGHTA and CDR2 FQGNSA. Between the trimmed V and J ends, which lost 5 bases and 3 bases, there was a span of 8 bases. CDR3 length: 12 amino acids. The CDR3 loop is CASSPTSYEQYF. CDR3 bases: TGTGCCAGCAGCCCTACTAGCTACGAGCAGTACTTC.